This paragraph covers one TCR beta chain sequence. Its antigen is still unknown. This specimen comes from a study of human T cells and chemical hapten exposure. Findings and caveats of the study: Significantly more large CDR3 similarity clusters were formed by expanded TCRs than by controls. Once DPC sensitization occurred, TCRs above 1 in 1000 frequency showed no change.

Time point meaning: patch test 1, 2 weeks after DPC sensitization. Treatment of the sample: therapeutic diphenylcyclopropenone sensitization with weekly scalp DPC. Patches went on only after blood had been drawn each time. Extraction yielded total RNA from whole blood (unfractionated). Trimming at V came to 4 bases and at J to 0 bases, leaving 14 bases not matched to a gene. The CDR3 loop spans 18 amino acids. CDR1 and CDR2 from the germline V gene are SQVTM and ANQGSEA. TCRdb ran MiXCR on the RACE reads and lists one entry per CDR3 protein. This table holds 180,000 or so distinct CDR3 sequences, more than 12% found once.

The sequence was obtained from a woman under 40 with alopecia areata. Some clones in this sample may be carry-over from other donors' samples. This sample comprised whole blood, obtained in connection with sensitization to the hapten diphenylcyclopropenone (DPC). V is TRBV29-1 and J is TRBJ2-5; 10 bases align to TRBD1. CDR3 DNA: TGCAGCGTTGTAGGGCCGGGGGACAGGGGCCCTAACCAAGAGACCCAGTACTTC. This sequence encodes CSVVGPGDRGPNQETQYF. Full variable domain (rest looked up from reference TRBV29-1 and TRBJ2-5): SAVISQKPSRDICQRGTSLTIQCQVDSQVTMMFWYRQQPGQSLTLIATANQGSEATYESGFVIDKFPISRPNLTFSTLTVSNMSPEDSSIYLCSVVGPGDRGPNQETQYFGPGTRLLVL.